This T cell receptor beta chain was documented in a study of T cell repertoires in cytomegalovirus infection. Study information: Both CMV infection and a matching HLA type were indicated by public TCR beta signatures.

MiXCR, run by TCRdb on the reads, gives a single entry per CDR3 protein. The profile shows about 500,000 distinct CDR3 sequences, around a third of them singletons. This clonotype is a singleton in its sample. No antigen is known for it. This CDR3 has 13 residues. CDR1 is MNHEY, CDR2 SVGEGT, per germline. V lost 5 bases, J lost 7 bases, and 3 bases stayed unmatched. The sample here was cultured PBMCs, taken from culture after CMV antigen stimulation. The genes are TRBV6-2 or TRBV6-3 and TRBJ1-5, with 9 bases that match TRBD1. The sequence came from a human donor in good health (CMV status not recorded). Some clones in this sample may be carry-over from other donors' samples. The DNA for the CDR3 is TGTGCCAGCAGTACAGGGGGCAGCCAGCCCCAGCATTTT. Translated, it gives CASSTGGSQPQHF.